The 21 T cell receptor beta chains given below trace back to one sample, sequenced in a study of blood T cell repertoires in COVID-19. TCRdb keeps only in-frame clones here, not all; method: immunoSEQ multiplex PCR. The profile shows under 300,000 clones, roughly 87% of them singletons. The sample consisted of PBMCs or T cells enriched from blood (not recorded which). The receptors come from a woman aged 25 to 39 with acute COVID-19.

The rearrangement uses TRBV10-3 and TRBJ2-7, with D possibly matching TRBD2 (6 bases). The V and J ends lost 6 bases and 6 bases respectively, with 15 bases between them. Germline CDR1 reads ENHRY; CDR2 reads SYGVKD. The CDR3 loop spans 13 amino acids. The CDR3 coding sequence is TGTGCCATCAGCTTACGGGAGACTGGCGAGCAGTACTTC. It yields the protein CAISLRETGEQYF.

This clone was detected only a few times. The rearrangement joins TRBV7-3 to TRBJ1-1; tentatively, D is TRBD1 (5 bases). CDR3 length equals 13 residues. The V gene's germline CDR1 is SGHTA and CDR2 FQGTGA. Trimming removed 6 bases at V and 1 base at J, with 9 bases between. The CDR3 nucleotides are TGTGCCAGCAGAGCCGACAGGAACACTGAAGCTTTCTTT. Amino acid sequence: CASRADRNTEAFF. The variable domain in full, completed from reference TRBV7-3 and TRBJ1-1, reads GAGVSQTPSNKVTEKGKYVELRCDPISGHTALYWYRQSLGQGPEFLIYFQGTGAADDSGLPNDRFFAVRPEGSVSTLKIQRTERGDSAVYLCASRADRNTEAFFGQGTRLTVV.

The J gene is TRBJ2-1, the V gene TRBV3-1 (or the pseudogene TRBV3-2); 7 nucleotides align to TRBD2. V shed 4 bases, J shed 7 bases, and the junction held 10 bases outside the gene matches. Germline V gene lookup returns CDR1 LGHDT and CDR2 YNNKEL (reference sequence). This CDR3 has 15 amino acids. CDR3 nucleotides: TGTGCCAGCAGCCGTTGGGACTACTCCTCGAATGAGCAGTTCTTC. Translating it yields CASSRWDYSSNEQFF.

V gene TRBV28 combines with J gene TRBJ1-1, with D perhaps matching TRBD1 (6 bases). Per the germline V gene, CDR1 is MDHEN and CDR2 is SYDVKM. The CDR3 is 15 amino acids. Trimming removed 11 bases from V and 0 bases from J, with 19 bases in between. CDR3 in amino acids: CAGNSRGHLNTEAFF. The CDR3 nucleotides read TGTGCCGGAAACTCCAGGGGCCACCTGAACACTGAAGCTTTCTTT. The variable domain in full, completed from reference TRBV28 and TRBJ1-1, reads DVKVTQSSRYLVKRTGEKVFLECVQDMDHENMFWYRQDPGLGLRLIYFSYDVKMKEKGDIPEGYSVSREKKERFSLILESASTNQTSMYLCAGNSRGHLNTEAFFGQGTRLTVV.

This chain joins TRBV28 and TRBJ2-5; D is undetermined. Trimming shortened V by 1 base and J by 2 bases, and 8 bases separated the two germline ends. CDR3 length: 14 residues. Per germline, CDR1 MDHEN and CDR2 SYDVKM. The CDR3 sequence: CASSLLGRQETQYF. CDR3 sequence (DNA): TGTGCCAGCAGTTTATTGGGCAGGCAAGAGACCCAGTACTTC.

The chain recombines TRBV29-1 with TRBJ1-1; D perhaps matches TRBD1 (5 bases). Trimming stripped 6 bases from V and 3 bases from J, with 17 bases between. CDR1 is SQVTM, CDR2 ANQGSEA, per germline. There are 14 residues in the CDR3. CDR3 sequence reads: CSVGLGGGDTEAFF. The CDR3 bases are TGCAGCGTGGGGCTCGGGGGAGGGGACACTGAAGCTTTCTTT. Supplemented by reference TRBV29-1 and TRBJ1-1, the full variable domain reads SAVISQKPSRDICQRGTSLTIQCQVDSQVTMMFWYRQQPGQSLTLIATANQGSEATYESGFVIDKFPISRPNLTFSTLTVSNMSPEDSSIYLCSVGLGGGDTEAFFGQGTRLTVV.

This clone has just one count. The CDR3 sequence: CASSFGTGDGYTF. In nucleotides, the CDR3 is TGTGCCAGCAGCTTCGGCACGGGGGACGGCTACACCTTC. This sequence joins TRBV7-9 and TRBJ1-2, with D possibly TRBD1 on 5 matching bases. Trimming pared 3 bases from V and 8 bases from J, leaving 13 bases between. This CDR3 is built from 13 residues. Germline assignment: CDR1 SEHNR and CDR2 FQNEAQ (reference sequence).

The rearrangement joins TRBV3-1 (or the pseudogene TRBV3-2) to TRBJ1-1; TRBD1 matches 7 bases. With V trimmed by 4 bases and J by 4 bases, 12 bases remained unmatched. CDR1 LGHDT and CDR2 YNNKEL come from the germline V gene (reference sequence). The CDR3 is 16 residues long. CDR3 bases: TGTGCCAGCAGCCGACAGACAGGGTCGTTGGCCACTGAAGCTTTCTTT. Translated: CASSRQTGSLATEAFF.

The chain is built from TRBV7-9 and TRBJ1-5; D is ambiguous. This CDR3 contains 13 residues. Per germline, CDR1 SEHNR and CDR2 FQNEAQ (reference sequence). The V end was cut by 5 bases, the J end by 5 bases, with 10 bases between. The CDR3, as DNA: TGTGCCAGCAGCCGTACCCCGGATCAGCCCCAGCATTTT. Translated, it gives CASSRTPDQPQHF.

The rearrangement joins TRBV6-5 to TRBJ1-3, with D uncertain. V dropped 7 bases and J dropped 2 bases, with 12 bases sitting between them. The CDR3 loop spans 14 amino acids. CDR1 MNHEY and CDR2 SVGAGI come from the germline V gene. CDR3 nucleotide sequence: TGTGCCAGCATAGGAGATTCCACTGGAAACACCATATATTTT. It is translated as CASIGDSTGNTIYF.

The chain combines TRBV5-4 with TRBJ2-5; D perhaps matches TRBD2 (5 bases). CDR1 SGHNT and CDR2 YYREEE come from the germline V gene (reference sequence). CDR3 length: 15 amino acids. Trimming cost V 4 bases and J 0 bases, with 13 bases left between them. For the CDR3, the DNA is TGTGCCAGCAGCCAACGTGGACTGTACCAAGAGACCCAGTACTTC. This encodes CASSQRGLYQETQYF.

The V and J genes are TRBV5-5 and TRBJ2-3; 10 bases match TRBD2. Per the germline V gene, CDR1 is SGHKS and CDR2 is YYEKEE (reference sequence). The V segment lost 0 bases and the J segment 3 bases; nucleotides outside the gene matches: 1. This CDR3 has 15 amino acids. CDR3 DNA: TGTGCCAGCAGCTTGGCACTAGCGGGAACAGATACGCAGTATTTT. Translation gives CASSLALAGTDTQYF.

The chain is built from TRBV6-4 and TRBJ2-1; 9 nucleotides match TRBD2. Trimming removed 5 bases from V and 1 base from J; junction bases left unmatched: 6. The germline CDR1 and CDR2 sequences are MRHNA and SNTAGT. CDR3 length: 16 residues. The CDR3 sequence: CASSPTSGPSYNEQFF. CDR3 bases: TGTGCCAGCAGTCCCACTAGCGGGCCATCCTACAATGAGCAGTTCTTC.

The gene calls are TRBV7-9 and TRBJ1-1; maybe TRBD1 (5 bases). Deletions cut 1 base from V and 8 bases from J, with 8 bases between. Germline CDR1 and CDR2: SEHNR and FQNEAQ (reference sequence). CDR3 length equals 12 residues. CDR3 in DNA: TGTGCCAGCAGCTTAGGCTCAGGGGAAGCTTTCTTT. Its translation is CASSLGSGEAFF.

The gene calls are TRBV28 and TRBJ1-3; no reliable D call. Trimming took 9 bases from V and 0 from J, leaving 9 bases between them. The CDR3 is 13 residues long. Germline CDR1 MDHEN, CDR2 SYDVKM. The CDR3 coding sequence is TGTGCCAGTTACACCCTCTCTGGAAACACCATATATTTT. Protein sequence: CASYTLSGNTIYF.

The V and J genes are TRBV10-2 and TRBJ1-5; no reliable D call. The CDR3 has 14 residues. The germline V and J ends were trimmed by 5 bases and 3 bases, with 11 bases remaining between them. Per germline, CDR1 WSHSY and CDR2 SAAADI. CDR3 in amino acids: CASSSGVFNQPQHF. CDR3 sequence (DNA): TGCGCCAGCAGTTCGGGAGTGTTCAATCAGCCCCAGCATTTT.

The sample holds a few counts of this clone. This chain uses TRBV12-3 or TRBV12-4 with TRBJ2-5, with D maybe TRBD1 (6 bases). Trimming took off 5 bases at V and 4 bases at J, with 11 bases between the two ends. The CDR3 runs to 13 residues. The CDR3 sequence: CASSKTGRETQYF. CDR3 nucleotide sequence: TGTGCCAGCAGTAAGACAGGACGAGAGACCCAGTACTTC.

V gene TRBV7-6 combines with J gene TRBJ1-1, with D perhaps matching TRBD1 (5 bases). CDR1 SGHVS and CDR2 FNYEAQ come from the germline V gene. Trimming left V 5 bases short and J 6 bases short, with 19 bases between. The CDR3 consists of 15 residues. The CDR3 is CASSARRDMWSEAFF. Here the CDR3 DNA reads TGTGCCAGCAGCGCCCGCAGGGATATGTGGTCTGAAGCTTTCTTT.

This clone came up once. The chain has TRBV7-2 and TRBJ2-7; 8 bases line up with TRBD1. The CDR3 runs to 15 residues. Germline CDR1 SGHTA, CDR2 FQGNSA. V was clipped by 5 bases and J by 5 bases; unmatched bases: 11. The CDR3 region is CASSLNPGGGDEQYF. CDR3 nucleotides: TGTGCCAGCAGCCTAAACCCAGGGGGCGGAGACGAGCAGTACTTC.

The CDR3 DNA reads as TGTGCCAGCAGCCAAGGGGGGGGGCCTCCCCCATCCTACGAGCAGTACTTC. Its protein product is CASSQGGGPPPSYEQYF. The genes are TRBV14 and TRBJ2-7; weak D call: TRBD2 (7 bases). Per the germline V gene, CDR1 is SGHDN and CDR2 is FVKESK. This CDR3 has 17 amino acids. The germline V and J ends were trimmed by 1 base and 1 base, with 17 bases remaining between them.

This clone was counted only a few times. J is TRBJ2-2 and V is TRBV3-1 (or the pseudogene TRBV3-2); 11 bases map to TRBD2. The CDR3 spans 16 residues. V shed 3 bases and J 2 bases; nucleotides not matched to a gene: 2. CDR1 and CDR2 from the germline V gene are LGHDT and YNNKEL (reference sequence). CDR3 region: CASSQGTSGNTGELFF. CDR3 nucleotides: TGTGCCAGCAGCCAGGGGACTAGCGGTAACACCGGGGAGCTGTTTTTT.